This T cell receptor beta chain was recovered during a study of glioma-infiltrating T cells after dendritic cell vaccination. Across the whole study: Between about 2003 and 2013, patients got autologous tumor lysate-pulsed dendritic cell vaccines. Study outcomes and limitations: Complete blood and tumor specimen sets were limited to few patients.

Primers: 60 V beta forward and 13 J beta reverse. Some clones are missing from TCRdb's copy, which holds only in-frame ones; the method was immunoSEQ multiplex PCR. The sample contains roughly 70,000 clones, roughly four fifths of which appear only once. V was shortened by 0 bases and J by 4 bases, with 10 bases between the two germline ends. CDR3 length: 14 residues. CDR1 and CDR2 (germline): LNHNV, YYDKDF (reference sequence). Blood PBMC samples: pre-vaccination, two weeks post third vaccination, and at tumor progression. In regard to this clone: The antigen is undetermined.

The sample here was blood, taken before dendritic cell vaccination. The sequence derives from a human donor with glioblastoma. This chain uses TRBV15 with TRBJ2-7, with D uncertain. CDR3 loop: CATSRDIGLYEQYV. DNA of the CDR3: TGTGCCACCAGCAGAGATATTGGGCTTTACGAGCAGTACGTC.